The rows below give T cell receptor beta chains drawn from one sample of a study of read filtering for tumor transcriptome and immune sequencing. TCRdb fed the reads into MiXCR, producing one record per CDR3 protein. In the table there are some 130,000 distinct CDR3 sequences, approximately 13% of which are singletons. The sequencing input was a population of CD138-negative cells sorted from bone marrow. These receptors came from a donor older than 35 with multiple myeloma. The CDR3 runs from the conserved cysteine through the conserved F or W. The D gene is left open where the match is weak. The size of a clone is reported for some rows only, either as once, few or many, or as a class for expanded clones.

j_gene: TRBJ2-7; d_gene: TRBD2; v_gene: TRBV7-9; abundance: many; CDR3nt: TGTGCCAGCAGCGCAGCGACAGCGGGATGGTACGAGCAGTACTTC; CDR3aa: CASSAATAGWYEQYF
j_gene: TRBJ1-5; d_gene: .; v_gene: TRBV6-1; abundance: .; CDR3nt: TGTGCCAGCAGTGAATTGTTAGGTCAGCCCCAGCAGTTT; CDR3aa: CASSELLGQPQQF
j_gene: TRBJ1-5; d_gene: .; v_gene: TRBV5-1; abundance: many; CDR3nt: TGCGCCAGCAGCTTGAAGGGGAGTAGCAATCAGCCCCAGCATTTT; CDR3aa: CASSLKGSSNQPQHF
j_gene: TRBJ2-7; d_gene: .; v_gene: TRBV7-2; abundance: .; CDR3nt: TGTGCCAGCAGCTTAGCAAGGGCCGGCGAGCAGTACTTC; CDR3aa: CASSLARAGEQYF
j_gene: TRBJ2-1; d_gene: .; v_gene: TRBV6-1; abundance: many; CDR3nt: TGTGCCAGCGGGCGGCGGGAGTTCTTC; CDR3aa: CASGRREFF
j_gene: TRBJ2-3; d_gene: .; v_gene: TRBV3-1; abundance: many; CDR3nt: TGTGCCAGCAGCCAAACTAGGAGGAGTACGCAGTATTTT; CDR3aa: CASSQTRRSTQYF
j_gene: TRBJ2-7; d_gene: .; v_gene: TRBV5-4; abundance: .; CDR3nt: TGTGCCAGCAGCTTAGAGGGCCTGATAAGCGAGCAGTACTTC; CDR3aa: CASSLEGLISEQYF
j_gene: TRBJ2-1; d_gene: .; v_gene: TRBV6-6; abundance: many; CDR3nt: TGTGCCAGCAGTCACAGGGAGAATGAGCAGTTCTTC; CDR3aa: CASSHRENEQFF
j_gene: TRBJ2-1; d_gene: .; v_gene: TRBV4-1; abundance: few; CDR3nt: TGCGCCAGCAGCCAAGCCCTAGAAAATGAGCAGTTCTTC; CDR3aa: CASSQALENEQFF
j_gene: TRBJ2-1; d_gene: TRBD2; v_gene: TRBV7-8; abundance: many; CDR3nt: TGTGCCAGCAGCCCGAGCGGGAGTCCCGATGAGCAGTTCTTC; CDR3aa: CASSPSGSPDEQFF
j_gene: TRBJ1-1; d_gene: TRBD1; v_gene: TRBV20-1; abundance: .; CDR3nt: TGCAGTACTACCGGGACAGCTACCCTCTGGAACACTGAAGCTTTCTTT; CDR3aa: CSTTGTATLWNTEAFF
j_gene: TRBJ2-3; d_gene: .; v_gene: TRBV7-9; abundance: many; CDR3nt: TGTGCCAGCAGCTTAGATCCTATTCATACGCAGTATTTT; CDR3aa: CASSLDPIHTQYF
j_gene: TRBJ2-3; d_gene: .; v_gene: TRBV30; abundance: .; CDR3nt: TGTGCCTGGAGTCCCCTGTTGAAGGGGACAGATACGCAGTATTTT; CDR3aa: CAWSPLLKGTDTQYF
j_gene: TRBJ2-5; d_gene: .; v_gene: TRBV7-9; abundance: few; CDR3nt: TGTGCCAGCAGGTTAAGGGGGAACCAAGAGACCCAGTACTTC; CDR3aa: CASRLRGNQETQYF
j_gene: TRBJ1-5; d_gene: TRBD1; v_gene: TRBV7-8; abundance: .; CDR3nt: TGTGCCAGCAGCCACATGGCGGGACAGTACCGTGATCAGCCCCAGCATTTT; CDR3aa: CASSHMAGQYRDQPQHF
j_gene: TRBJ2-7; d_gene: .; v_gene: TRBV20-1; abundance: many; CDR3nt: TGCAGTGCATGGACTGATCAATACGAGCAGTACTTC; CDR3aa: CSAWTDQYEQYF
j_gene: TRBJ1-2; d_gene: .; v_gene: TRBV20-1; abundance: many; CDR3nt: TGCAGTGCTAGTTGGCCAGAGTATGGCTACACCTTC; CDR3aa: CSASWPEYGYTF
j_gene: TRBJ1-2; d_gene: .; v_gene: TRBV6-1; abundance: .; CDR3nt: TGTGCCAGCAGTGAAGTGCAGGGGCTCCATGGCTACACCTTC; CDR3aa: CASSEVQGLHGYTF
j_gene: TRBJ1-5; d_gene: TRBD1; v_gene: TRBV7-2; abundance: many; CDR3nt: TGTGCCAGCAGCTTAGAATCGGGACAGGGGTATCAGCCCCAGCATTTT; CDR3aa: CASSLESGQGYQPQHF
j_gene: TRBJ2-2; d_gene: TRBD1; v_gene: TRBV7-3; abundance: few; CDR3nt: TGTGCCAGCAGCTTAGGGACAGACACCGGGGAGCTGTTTTTT; CDR3aa: CASSLGTDTGELFF
j_gene: TRBJ2-1; d_gene: TRBD2; v_gene: TRBV4-1; abundance: many; CDR3nt: TGCGCCAGCGGAGTACTAGCGGGAATGAATGAGCAGTTCTTC; CDR3aa: CASGVLAGMNEQFF
j_gene: TRBJ1-2; d_gene: TRBD1; v_gene: TRBV4-3; abundance: many; CDR3nt: TGCGCCAGCAGCCGAGACAGGGCCTATGGCTACACCTTC; CDR3aa: CASSRDRAYGYTF
j_gene: TRBJ2-1; d_gene: TRBD2; v_gene: TRBV30; abundance: many; CDR3nt: TGTGCCTGGAGTGTAGTAGCGGGAGCGGGTGAGCAGTTCTTC; CDR3aa: CAWSVVAGAGEQFF
j_gene: TRBJ2-7; d_gene: .; v_gene: TRBV7-2; abundance: many; CDR3nt: TGTGCCAGCAGCTTTGACCCAGGCTACGAGCAGTACTTC; CDR3aa: CASSFDPGYEQYF
j_gene: TRBJ2-1; d_gene: .; v_gene: TRBV11-2; abundance: many; CDR3nt: TGTGCCAGCAGCATCGACCATAGCACCTACAATGAGCAGTTCTTC; CDR3aa: CASSIDHSTYNEQFF
j_gene: TRBJ2-3; d_gene: .; v_gene: TRBV10-1; abundance: .; CDR3nt: TGCGCCAGCAGTGACACCGGGCAGACAGATACGCAGTATTTT; CDR3aa: CASSDTGQTDTQYF
j_gene: TRBJ1-5; d_gene: .; v_gene: TRBV29-1; abundance: many; CDR3nt: TGCAGCGTCCGGCAGGGGACCCAGCCCCAGCATTTT; CDR3aa: CSVRQGTQPQHF
j_gene: TRBJ2-7; d_gene: .; v_gene: TRBV18; abundance: many; CDR3nt: TGTGCCAGCTCACCGGGAACGGGGGGCGGCACCTACGAGCAGTACTTC; CDR3aa: CASSPGTGGGTYEQYF
j_gene: TRBJ2-1; d_gene: TRBD2; v_gene: TRBV29-1; abundance: few; CDR3nt: TGCAGCGTTGAAGATCCAGGGAGGGTTACCTACAATGAGCAGTTCTTC; CDR3aa: CSVEDPGRVTYNEQFF
j_gene: TRBJ1-5; d_gene: .; v_gene: TRBV6-1; abundance: many; CDR3nt: TGTGCCAGCAGTCCTTGGCCAGATCCGAGTCAGCCCCAGCATTTT; CDR3aa: CASSPWPDPSQPQHF
j_gene: TRBJ2-2; d_gene: .; v_gene: TRBV6-5; abundance: .; CDR3nt: TGTGCCAGCAGCCCGCAAGGCGTTTCAACCGGGGAGCTGTTTTTT; CDR3aa: CASSPQGVSTGELFF
j_gene: TRBJ2-6; d_gene: .; v_gene: TRBV7-2; abundance: many; CDR3nt: TGTGCCAGCAGCTTGTTCAGGGTCTCTGGGGCCAACGTCCTGACTTTC; CDR3aa: CASSLFRVSGANVLTF
j_gene: TRBJ2-2; d_gene: .; v_gene: TRBV30; abundance: many; CDR3nt: TGTGCCTGGAGTGTAGGGGCTGGTGCCGGGGAGCTGTTTTTT; CDR3aa: CAWSVGAGAGELFF
j_gene: TRBJ1-1; d_gene: .; v_gene: TRBV21-1; abundance: many; CDR3nt: TGTGCCAGCAGCAAACGCGGCAGTAAGAACACTGAAGCTTTCTTT; CDR3aa: CASSKRGSKNTEAFF
j_gene: TRBJ2-1; d_gene: .; v_gene: TRBV11-2; abundance: many; CDR3nt: TGTGCCAGCAGCACCCACAGGGAAGAGCAGTTCTTC; CDR3aa: CASSTHREEQFF
j_gene: TRBJ2-7; d_gene: TRBD2; v_gene: TRBV20-1; abundance: many; CDR3nt: TGCAGTGCTAGAGCAACTAGCGGGAGGTACGAGCAGTACTTC; CDR3aa: CSARATSGRYEQYF
j_gene: TRBJ2-2; d_gene: .; v_gene: TRBV10-2; abundance: few; CDR3nt: TGCGCCAGCAGTAGGGACACCACCGGGGAGCTGTTTTTT; CDR3aa: CASSRDTTGELFF
j_gene: TRBJ2-2; d_gene: .; v_gene: TRBV12-3/TRBV12-4; abundance: many; CDR3nt: TGTGCCAGCAGGGACCAGGGGCAGGCCTCCAAAAGAACCGGGGAGCTGTTTTTT; CDR3aa: CASRDQGQASKRTGELFF
j_gene: TRBJ2-7; d_gene: .; v_gene: TRBV7-9; abundance: .; CDR3nt: TGTGCCAGCAGCTTAGTAGGCTACGAGCAGCACTTC; CDR3aa: CASSLVGYEQHF